The 8 T cell receptor beta chains below come from one sample, sequenced in a study of T cells in Graves' hyperthyroidism and ophthalmopathy. Amplified TCR beta CDR3 regions came from RNA transcripts. A set of HTBI primers served as the primers for a first-round RT-PCR of the TCR CDR3. From the multiplex PCR reads, TCRdb called clonotypes with MiXCR, one entry per CDR3 protein. The table records about 330,000 distinct CDR3 sequences, 12% to 15% of them present only once. Sequenced: blood. Receptors were obtained from a middle-aged woman with Graves' ophthalmopathy.

Comments on this clonotype: A clone one base away is much larger, so this may be a read error. The rearrangement links TRBV7-2 to TRBJ2-5; D gene unclear. Germline values: CDR1 SGHTA, CDR2 FQGNSA. The CDR3 runs 13 residues. The CDR3 coding sequence is TGTGCCGGCAGCCCCAAGTACCAAGAGACCCAGTACTTC. Protein: CAGSPKYQETQYF.

Ten or more counts support this clonotype. The rearrangement joins TRBV6-2 or TRBV6-3 to TRBJ2-6, with TRBD1 matching over 7 bases. The CDR3 is 15 residues long. Germline-derived CDR1 and CDR2 are MNHEY and SVGEGT. Trimming at V came to 5 bases and at J to 0 bases, leaving 1 base not matched to a gene. This CDR3 reads CASSPGGSGANVLTF. DNA of the CDR3: TGTGCCAGCAGTCCAGGGGGCTCTGGGGCCAACGTCCTGACTTTC.

This clonotype was counted at least ten times. The rearrangement joins TRBV27 to TRBJ1-2, with TRBD1 matching 8 bases. Losses at the gene ends were 5 bases for V and 4 bases for J; bases not matched to a gene: 9. The CDR3 is 15 residues long. Germline values: CDR1 MNHEY, CDR2 SMNVEV (reference sequence). CDR3 residues: CASSISGQGRYGYTF. The CDR3 DNA is TGTGCCAGCAGTATTTCAGGACAGGGCCGCTATGGCTACACCTTC.

This clonotype was counted ten times or more. The rearrangement uses TRBV25-1 and TRBJ2-5; D is unclear. The CDR3 is 13 amino acids. The ends were cut back, 4 bases at V and 7 bases at J, with 13 bases in the middle. CDR1 is MGHDK, CDR2 SYGVNS, per germline. In DNA, the CDR3 is TGTGCCAGCAGTGCTGGGGTTGGCACGACCCAGTACTTC. Protein sequence: CASSAGVGTTQYF.

J is TRBJ2-1 and V is TRBV4-1; D gene uncertain. The germline V gene has CDR1 MGHRA and CDR2 YSYEKL. This CDR3 region has 13 residues. V lost 1 base, J lost 5 bases, and 6 bases lay in between. The CDR3 DNA sequence: TGCGCCAGCAGCCAAGCAGCCCACAATGAGCAGTTCTTC. It codes for CASSQAAHNEQFF.

The chain joins TRBV6-5 to TRBJ2-1; no clear D gene. V was clipped by 2 bases and J by 0 bases, with 8 bases between them. Germline loops: CDR1 MNHEY, CDR2 SVGAGI. The CDR3 spans 15 residues. This chain's CDR3 is CASSYIRSSYNEQFF. The DNA for the CDR3 is TGTGCCAGCAGTTACATCCGTAGCTCCTACAATGAGCAGTTCTTC.

This clonotype was found many times. The CDR3 DNA sequence: TGTGCCAGCAAGACTAGCGAGAACACCGGGGAGCTGTTTTTT. Amino acids: CASKTSENTGELFF. V is TRBV7-9 and J is TRBJ2-2, with 8 bases fitting TRBD2. Trimming at V came to 7 bases and at J to 1 base, leaving 2 bases not matched to a gene. The CDR3 is made up of 14 amino acids. CDR1 SEHNR and CDR2 FQNEAQ come from the germline V gene (reference sequence).

This clonotype was seen more than once but under ten times. This chain joins TRBV9 and TRBJ2-3; D remains unclear. This CDR3 comprises 14 residues. The V gene lost 0 bases and the J gene lost 1 base, with 6 bases spanning the gap. Looked up from germline, CDR1 is SGDLS and CDR2 is YYNGEE. For the CDR3, the DNA is TGTGCCAGCAGCGTAGGGCCGGGCACAGATACGCAGTATTTT. Its translation: CASSVGPGTDTQYF.